The rows below give T cell receptor beta chains drawn from one sample of a study of cytomegalovirus exposure and HLA in healthy donors. The repertoire was sequenced with immunoSEQ multiplex PCR; TCRdb's copy has only in-frame clones and lacks some. The sample lists some 71,000 clones, around 76% occurring once. The sample consisted of PBMCs. The receptors stem from a woman in her twenties or thirties in good health and CMV-seropositive. The CDR3 runs from the conserved cysteine through the conserved F or W. Each record gives: clone size, J gene, D gene, V gene, CDR3 protein, CDR3 DNA. The D gene is left open where the match is weak. Only part of the rows carry a size: once, few, many, or a class if the clone is expanded.

clone size: .; J gene: TRBJ1-1; D gene: .; V gene: TRBV28; CDR3 protein: CASSLRGSRAEAFF; CDR3 DNA: TGTGCCAGCAGTTTGCGGGGGAGTAGGGCTGAAGCTTTCTTT
clone size: once; J gene: TRBJ1-2; D gene: .; V gene: TRBV29-1; CDR3 protein: CSVGHAAYGYTF; CDR3 DNA: TGCAGCGTTGGGCATGCCGCTTATGGCTACACCTTC
clone size: .; J gene: TRBJ1-3; D gene: TRBD1; V gene: TRBV29-1; CDR3 protein: CSVRGLQGSTGNTIYF; CDR3 DNA: TGCAGCGTTAGGGGGCTACAGGGCTCCACTGGAAACACCATATATTTT
clone size: .; J gene: TRBJ2-1; D gene: TRBD2; V gene: TRBV4-1; CDR3 protein: CASSQVGAGGPGEQFF; CDR3 DNA: TGCGCCAGCAGCCAAGTAGGGGCGGGAGGGCCGGGTGAGCAGTTCTTC
clone size: .; J gene: TRBJ2-5; D gene: .; V gene: TRBV29-1; CDR3 protein: CSVDRTPSETQYF; CDR3 DNA: TGCAGCGTTGACAGGACACCTTCAGAGACCCAGTACTTC
clone size: .; J gene: TRBJ1-5; D gene: .; V gene: TRBV6-1; CDR3 protein: CASSDQPAGNQPQHF; CDR3 DNA: TGTGCCAGCAGTGACCAACCAGCGGGGAATCAGCCCCAGCATTTT
clone size: .; J gene: TRBJ2-1; D gene: .; V gene: TRBV7-2; CDR3 protein: CASSLGHDFQQFF; CDR3 DNA: TGTGCCAGCAGCTTAGGGCACGACTTCCAGCAGTTCTTC
clone size: .; J gene: TRBJ2-1; D gene: .; V gene: TRBV9; CDR3 protein: CASSRGLVSYNEQFF; CDR3 DNA: TGTGCCAGCAGCCGAGGGCTAGTGTCCTACAATGAGCAGTTCTTC
clone size: .; J gene: TRBJ1-2; D gene: TRBD1; V gene: TRBV25-1; CDR3 protein: CASSERYTGVRHGYTF; CDR3 DNA: TGTGCCAGCAGTGAACGTTATACAGGGGTTAGGCATGGCTACACCTTC
clone size: once; J gene: TRBJ1-4; D gene: .; V gene: TRBV28; CDR3 protein: CASSFGLQRVFF; CDR3 DNA: TGTGCCAGCAGTTTTGGACTCCAAAGGGTGTTTTTT
clone size: .; J gene: TRBJ2-1; D gene: .; V gene: TRBV7-2; CDR3 protein: CASSFLRNDNEQFF; CDR3 DNA: TGTGCCAGCAGCTTTCTGCGGAATGACAATGAGCAGTTCTTC
clone size: .; J gene: TRBJ1-5; D gene: .; V gene: TRBV28; CDR3 protein: CASSLLHAGNSNQPQHF; CDR3 DNA: TGTGCCAGCAGTCTACTTCATGCAGGGAACAGCAATCAGCCCCAGCATTTT
clone size: .; J gene: TRBJ2-2; D gene: .; V gene: TRBV30; CDR3 protein: CAWSYGVGELFF; CDR3 DNA: TGTGCCTGGAGTTACGGGGTCGGGGAGCTGTTTTTT
clone size: .; J gene: TRBJ2-3; D gene: TRBD2; V gene: TRBV2; CDR3 protein: CASRASGRATDTQYF; CDR3 DNA: TGTGCCAGCAGAGCTAGCGGGAGAGCCACAGATACGCAGTATTTT
clone size: few; J gene: TRBJ2-1; D gene: TRBD2; V gene: TRBV4-2; CDR3 protein: CASSPASGTSGSGEQFF; CDR3 DNA: TGTGCCAGCAGCCCAGCCTCCGGGACTAGCGGGAGCGGTGAGCAGTTCTTC
clone size: once; J gene: TRBJ1-5; D gene: TRBD1; V gene: TRBV5-1; CDR3 protein: CASSQQGNQPQHF; CDR3 DNA: TGCGCCAGCAGCCAACAGGGGAATCAGCCCCAGCATTTT
clone size: .; J gene: TRBJ1-1; D gene: .; V gene: TRBV7-8; CDR3 protein: CASSLDRINTEAFF; CDR3 DNA: TGTGCCAGCAGCTTAGACAGAATAAACACTGAAGCTTTCTTT
clone size: .; J gene: TRBJ2-1; D gene: .; V gene: TRBV20-1; CDR3 protein: CSASLGGVGVF; CDR3 DNA: TGCAGTGCCTCCCTAGGGGGAGTCGGGGTCTTC
clone size: .; J gene: TRBJ2-7; D gene: TRBD1; V gene: TRBV2; CDR3 protein: CASRTGVGYEQYF; CDR3 DNA: TGTGCCAGCCGGACAGGGGTTGGCTACGAGCAGTACTTC
clone size: .; J gene: TRBJ1-1; D gene: TRBD1; V gene: TRBV7-9; CDR3 protein: CASSSGQYTEAFF; CDR3 DNA: TGTGCCAGCAGCTCGGGACAGTACACTGAAGCTTTCTTT
clone size: .; J gene: TRBJ2-7; D gene: .; V gene: TRBV6-5; CDR3 protein: CASRPSGLDEQYF; CDR3 DNA: TGTGCCAGCAGACCCAGCGGGCTCGACGAGCAGTACTTC
clone size: .; J gene: TRBJ2-7; D gene: .; V gene: TRBV6-6; CDR3 protein: CASSYSRDSAYEQYF; CDR3 DNA: TGTGCCAGCAGTTACTCAAGGGACTCCGCCTACGAGCAGTACTTC
clone size: .; J gene: TRBJ2-1; D gene: TRBD2; V gene: TRBV4-1; CDR3 protein: CASSQGTSGKGAHNEQFF; CDR3 DNA: TGCGCCAGCAGCCAAGGGACTAGCGGGAAAGGAGCACACAATGAGCAGTTCTTC
clone size: .; J gene: TRBJ2-3; D gene: TRBD1; V gene: TRBV6-5; CDR3 protein: CASSWDRETDTQYF; CDR3 DNA: TGTGCCAGCAGTTGGGACAGGGAGACAGATACGCAGTATTTT
clone size: .; J gene: TRBJ2-1; D gene: .; V gene: TRBV25-1; CDR3 protein: CASSTWDSSYNEQFF; CDR3 DNA: TGTGCCAGCAGTACTTGGGACTCCTCCTACAATGAGCAGTTCTTC
clone size: .; J gene: TRBJ2-5; D gene: TRBD1; V gene: TRBV2; CDR3 protein: CASSVAETGGQETQYF; CDR3 DNA: TGTGCCAGCAGTGTAGCGGAGACAGGGGGCCAAGAGACCCAGTACTTC
clone size: .; J gene: TRBJ1-1; D gene: TRBD1; V gene: TRBV4-1; CDR3 protein: CASSQGGQGLGVTEAFF; CDR3 DNA: TGCGCCAGCAGCCAAGGGGGACAGGGACTCGGTGTGACTGAAGCTTTCTTT
clone size: .; J gene: TRBJ2-7; D gene: .; V gene: TRBV5-6; CDR3 protein: CASSLVTSEQYF; CDR3 DNA: TGTGCCAGCAGCTTGGTAACAAGCGAGCAGTACTTC
clone size: .; J gene: TRBJ2-1; D gene: .; V gene: TRBV2; CDR3 protein: CASSGDSAKTYNEQFF; CDR3 DNA: TGTGCCAGCAGTGGAGATTCAGCGAAAACCTACAATGAGCAGTTCTTC
clone size: .; J gene: TRBJ1-4; D gene: .; V gene: TRBV2; CDR3 protein: CASSYRGNEKLFF; CDR3 DNA: TGTGCCAGCAGTTATAGAGGGAATGAAAAACTGTTTTTT
clone size: .; J gene: TRBJ2-7; D gene: .; V gene: TRBV7-2; CDR3 protein: CASSLDKASYEQYF; CDR3 DNA: TGTGCCAGCAGCTTAGATAAAGCCTCCTACGAGCAGTACTTC
clone size: .; J gene: TRBJ2-2; D gene: .; V gene: TRBV18; CDR3 protein: CASSPYAGELFF; CDR3 DNA: TGTGCCAGCTCACCCTACGCCGGGGAGCTGTTTTTT
clone size: .; J gene: TRBJ2-1; D gene: .; V gene: TRBV5-1; CDR3 protein: CASSLARSIYNEQFF; CDR3 DNA: TGCGCCAGCAGCTTGGCACGGAGCATCTACAATGAGCAGTTCTTC
clone size: .; J gene: TRBJ1-1; D gene: TRBD1; V gene: TRBV27; CDR3 protein: CASSRQGPNEAFF; CDR3 DNA: TGTGCCAGCTCCCGACAGGGTCCAAATGAAGCTTTCTTT
clone size: few; J gene: TRBJ1-1; D gene: .; V gene: TRBV2; CDR3 protein: CASSKRGGVKNTEAFF; CDR3 DNA: TGTGCCAGCAGTAAGAGGGGAGGAGTTAAGAACACTGAAGCTTTCTTT
clone size: .; J gene: TRBJ1-5; D gene: .; V gene: TRBV2; CDR3 protein: CASRSPGDQPQHF; CDR3 DNA: TGTGCCAGCAGAAGTCCGGGTGATCAGCCCCAGCATTTT
clone size: .; J gene: TRBJ2-5; D gene: .; V gene: TRBV13; CDR3 protein: CASSFSRGMGQYF; CDR3 DNA: TGTGCCAGCAGCTTTTCCAGAGGCATGGGCCAGTACTTC
clone size: .; J gene: TRBJ1-1; D gene: TRBD1; V gene: TRBV20-1; CDR3 protein: CSATGEIEAFF; CDR3 DNA: TGCAGTGCGACAGGGGAAATCGAAGCTTTCTTT
clone size: few; J gene: TRBJ1-3; D gene: .; V gene: TRBV5-1; CDR3 protein: CASSPPGDWENTIYF; CDR3 DNA: TGCGCCAGCAGTCCCCCAGGGGATTGGGAAAACACCATATATTTT
clone size: .; J gene: TRBJ2-7; D gene: TRBD1; V gene: TRBV25-1; CDR3 protein: CASSGQGWYEQYF; CDR3 DNA: TGTGCCAGCAGTGGACAGGGATGGTACGAGCAGTACTTC
clone size: .; J gene: TRBJ2-2; D gene: .; V gene: TRBV7-2; CDR3 protein: CASRYDRFNTGELFF; CDR3 DNA: TGTGCCAGCAGATACGACAGATTCAACACCGGGGAGCTGTTTTTT
clone size: .; J gene: TRBJ2-5; D gene: .; V gene: TRBV6-5; CDR3 protein: CASSYVSQETQYF; CDR3 DNA: TGTGCCAGCAGTTACGTCAGCCAAGAGACCCAGTACTTC
clone size: .; J gene: TRBJ1-5; D gene: .; V gene: TRBV28; CDR3 protein: CASSLAQGPQHF; CDR3 DNA: TGTGCCAGCAGTCTGGCCCAGGGGCCCCAGCATTTT
clone size: .; J gene: TRBJ2-3; D gene: .; V gene: TRBV18; CDR3 protein: CASSPVEGSDTQYF; CDR3 DNA: TGTGCCAGCTCACCGGTGGAGGGATCAGATACGCAGTATTTT
clone size: few; J gene: TRBJ1-2; D gene: .; V gene: TRBV4-1; CDR3 protein: CASSQGAPGEYYGYTF; CDR3 DNA: TGCGCCAGCAGCCAAGGTGCCCCCGGGGAGTACTATGGCTACACCTTC
clone size: few; J gene: TRBJ2-3; D gene: TRBD2; V gene: TRBV9; CDR3 protein: CASSGTSGRDTQYF; CDR3 DNA: TGTGCCAGCAGCGGGACTAGCGGGAGGGATACGCAGTATTTT
clone size: .; J gene: TRBJ2-1; D gene: TRBD2; V gene: TRBV9; CDR3 protein: CASSPRLAGGYNEQFF; CDR3 DNA: TGTGCCAGCAGCCCTCGACTAGCGGGAGGCTACAATGAGCAGTTCTTC
clone size: .; J gene: TRBJ2-7; D gene: TRBD1; V gene: TRBV14; CDR3 protein: CASSQMDRAYEQYF; CDR3 DNA: TGTGCCAGCAGCCAGATGGACAGGGCTTACGAGCAGTACTTC
clone size: .; J gene: TRBJ1-2; D gene: .; V gene: TRBV27; CDR3 protein: CASSLWGGYGYTF; CDR3 DNA: TGTGCCAGCAGTTTATGGGGGGGCTATGGCTACACCTTC
clone size: .; J gene: TRBJ2-2; D gene: .; V gene: TRBV7-8; CDR3 protein: CASSPGSNTGELFF; CDR3 DNA: TGTGCCAGCAGCCCGGGGAGTAACACCGGGGAGCTGTTTTTT
clone size: .; J gene: TRBJ1-1; D gene: TRBD1; V gene: TRBV7-9; CDR3 protein: CASSFGTGRRAEAFF; CDR3 DNA: TGTGCCAGCAGCTTCGGGACAGGGAGGAGGGCTGAAGCTTTCTTT
clone size: once; J gene: TRBJ2-7; D gene: .; V gene: TRBV2; CDR3 protein: CASRNSGEQYF; CDR3 DNA: TGTGCCAGCAGGAATAGCGGCGAGCAGTACTTC
clone size: few; J gene: TRBJ2-5; D gene: TRBD1; V gene: TRBV18; CDR3 protein: CASAAVTGEETQYF; CDR3 DNA: TGTGCCAGCGCGGCAGTGACAGGGGAAGAGACCCAGTACTTC
clone size: once; J gene: TRBJ2-3; D gene: .; V gene: TRBV6-1; CDR3 protein: CASSLSSGITDTQYF; CDR3 DNA: TGTGCCAGCAGTCTTAGTAGCGGTATCACAGATACGCAGTATTTT
clone size: .; J gene: TRBJ1-1; D gene: .; V gene: TRBV18; CDR3 protein: CASSPAPSTEAFF; CDR3 DNA: TGTGCCAGCTCACCCGCGCCGAGCACTGAAGCTTTCTTT